Listed below are T cell receptor beta chains from one sample, sequenced in a study of response to subunit inactivated influenza vaccine. TCRdb re-called the RT-PCR reads with MiXCR, one entry per CDR3 protein. The sample records roughly 540,000 distinct CDR3 sequences, less than 25% being singletons. These data also formed part of another study, on T cells expressing NK-cell markers.

Here the sequenced sample was CD4+ T cells sorted from PBMCs, taken 11 to 12 days after vaccination. The origin of the receptors is a man in his fifties who received an inactivated influenza vaccine. CDR3s include the opening cysteine and the closing phenylalanine or tryptophan. The order of the fields is D gene, clone size, J gene, V gene, CDR3 protein, CDR3 DNA. D genes are given only for firm matches. Rows may omit the clone size; those that give it use once, few, many or a size class.

D gene: NA; clone size: many; J gene: TRBJ2-5; V gene: TRBV11-2; CDR3 protein: CASSSRPALEETQYF; CDR3 DNA: TGTGCCAGCAGCTCCCGGCCAGCGTTAGAAGAGACCCAGTACTTC
D gene: NA; clone size: few; J gene: TRBJ1-5; V gene: TRBV20-1; CDR3 protein: CSATGNDRNQPQHF; CDR3 DNA: TGCAGTGCTACAGGGAACGATCGTAATCAGCCCCAGCATTTT
D gene: NA; clone size: once; J gene: TRBJ1-3; V gene: TRBV7-2; CDR3 protein: CASSPQWGGTGNTIYF; CDR3 DNA: TGTGCCAGCAGCCCACAATGGGGGGGAACTGGAAACACCATATATTTT
D gene: TRBD1; clone size: NA; J gene: TRBJ2-1; V gene: TRBV6-1; CDR3 protein: CASSSPGTGENEQFF; CDR3 DNA: TGTGCCAGCAGCTCACCCGGGACAGGGGAGAATGAGCAGTTCTTC
D gene: TRBD2; clone size: NA; J gene: TRBJ2-2; V gene: TRBV6-1; CDR3 protein: CASSPGLAGVGELFF; CDR3 DNA: TGTGCCAGCAGTCCGGGACTAGCGGGAGTCGGGGAGCTGTTTTTT
D gene: TRBD2; clone size: NA; J gene: TRBJ2-3; V gene: TRBV4-2; CDR3 protein: CASSQGLAGYSSRPDTQYF; CDR3 DNA: TGTGCCAGCAGCCAAGGACTAGCGGGGTACTCAAGTCGCCCAGATACGCAGTATTTT
D gene: NA; clone size: NA; J gene: TRBJ2-1; V gene: TRBV12-3/TRBV12-4; CDR3 protein: CASRPPSRGRENEQFF; CDR3 DNA: TGTGCCAGCAGGCCACCCTCGAGGGGACGGGAAAATGAGCAGTTCTTC
D gene: TRBD1; clone size: few; J gene: TRBJ2-2; V gene: TRBV27; CDR3 protein: CASRGQGQPPAGELFF; CDR3 DNA: TGTGCCAGCAGGGGACAGGGGCAACCCCCAGCCGGGGAGCTGTTTTTT
D gene: NA; clone size: many; J gene: TRBJ2-6; V gene: TRBV7-2; CDR3 protein: CASSSWGSGANVLTF; CDR3 DNA: TGTGCCAGCAGCTCCTGGGGCTCTGGGGCCAACGTCCTGACTTTC
D gene: NA; clone size: NA; J gene: TRBJ2-3; V gene: TRBV27; CDR3 protein: CASSTQGGGTQYF; CDR3 DNA: TGTGCCAGCAGTACACAGGGAGGGGGTACGCAGTATTTT
D gene: NA; clone size: many; J gene: TRBJ2-3; V gene: TRBV7-8; CDR3 protein: CASSRGNTDTQYF; CDR3 DNA: TGTGCCAGCAGCCGAGGGAACACAGATACGCAGTATTTT
D gene: TRBD1; clone size: NA; J gene: TRBJ2-3; V gene: TRBV5-5; CDR3 protein: CASSLEGGRSPDTQYF; CDR3 DNA: TGTGCCAGCAGCTTGGAAGGGGGCCGTAGTCCAGATACGCAGTATTTT
D gene: NA; clone size: NA; J gene: TRBJ2-5; V gene: TRBV7-6; CDR3 protein: CASSKEETQYF; CDR3 DNA: TGTGCCAGCAGCAAAGAAGAGACCCAGTACTTC
D gene: NA; clone size: NA; J gene: TRBJ1-2; V gene: TRBV20-1; CDR3 protein: CSASVEGYGYTF; CDR3 DNA: TGCAGTGCTAGCGTGGAGGGGTATGGCTACACCTTC
D gene: TRBD2; clone size: NA; J gene: TRBJ2-1; V gene: TRBV20-1; CDR3 protein: CSAETGTSILDEQFF; CDR3 DNA: TGCAGTGCTGAGACCGGGACTAGCATTTTGGATGAGCAGTTCTTC
D gene: NA; clone size: NA; J gene: TRBJ2-7; V gene: TRBV7-2; CDR3 protein: CASSLEGGGLSYEQYF; CDR3 DNA: TGTGCCAGCAGCTTAGAAGGGGGAGGCCTCTCCTACGAGCAGTACTTC
D gene: NA; clone size: few; J gene: TRBJ2-3; V gene: TRBV6-2/TRBV6-3; CDR3 protein: CASSYQDRSTDTQYF; CDR3 DNA: TGTGCCAGCAGTTACCAGGACAGAAGCACAGATACGCAGTATTTT
D gene: NA; clone size: NA; J gene: TRBJ2-3; V gene: TRBV5-5; CDR3 protein: CASSRILDTDTQYF; CDR3 DNA: TGTGCCAGCAGCCGGATCCTAGACACAGATACGCAGTATTTT
D gene: NA; clone size: many; J gene: TRBJ1-2; V gene: TRBV29-1; CDR3 protein: CSVNFYGYTF; CDR3 DNA: TGCAGCGTCAACTTCTATGGCTACACCTTC
D gene: NA; clone size: few; J gene: TRBJ2-7; V gene: TRBV29-1; CDR3 protein: CSVVEGQGGDEQYF; CDR3 DNA: TGCAGCGTTGTCGAAGGGCAGGGCGGAGACGAGCAGTACTTC
D gene: TRBD2; clone size: few; J gene: TRBJ2-1; V gene: TRBV10-3; CDR3 protein: CAITDGTSGVYNEQFF; CDR3 DNA: TGTGCCATCACCGACGGGACTAGCGGGGTCTACAATGAGCAGTTCTTC
D gene: NA; clone size: NA; J gene: TRBJ2-5; V gene: TRBV5-6; CDR3 protein: CASSLTRFASQYF; CDR3 DNA: TGTGCCAGCAGCTTGACTAGGTTTGCGTCCCAGTACTTC
D gene: NA; clone size: NA; J gene: TRBJ2-7; V gene: TRBV6-5; CDR3 protein: CASSYTQGSSEQYF; CDR3 DNA: TGTGCCAGCAGTTACACACAGGGAAGTTCCGAGCAGTACTTC
D gene: NA; clone size: NA; J gene: TRBJ2-7; V gene: TRBV29-1; CDR3 protein: CSVVSGAYEQYF; CDR3 DNA: TGCAGCGTTGTCTCAGGGGCCTACGAGCAGTACTTC
D gene: TRBD2; clone size: NA; J gene: TRBJ2-2; V gene: TRBV27; CDR3 protein: CASSLAGGSTGELFF; CDR3 DNA: TGTGCCAGCAGTTTAGCGGGAGGATCCACCGGGGAGCTGTTTTTT
D gene: NA; clone size: NA; J gene: TRBJ1-2; V gene: TRBV3-1; CDR3 protein: CASSQVTGPYHYGYTF; CDR3 DNA: TGTGCCAGCAGCCAAGTTACGGGCCCATATCACTATGGCTACACCTTC
D gene: NA; clone size: NA; J gene: TRBJ1-5; V gene: TRBV6-2/TRBV6-3; CDR3 protein: CASSRGVTGIYSQPQHF; CDR3 DNA: TGTGCCAGCAGCCGCGGAGTTACAGGGATTTACAGTCAGCCCCAGCATTTT
D gene: NA; clone size: few; J gene: TRBJ1-1; V gene: TRBV9; CDR3 protein: CASSGPPGRLSGANTEAFF; CDR3 DNA: TGTGCCAGCAGCGGGCCTCCAGGGCGGCTCTCCGGAGCGAACACTGAAGCTTTCTTT
D gene: TRBD2; clone size: NA; J gene: TRBJ2-1; V gene: TRBV29-1; CDR3 protein: CSGSGGGSYNEQFF; CDR3 DNA: TGCAGCGGTAGCGGGGGGGGCTCCTACAATGAGCAGTTCTTC
D gene: NA; clone size: NA; J gene: TRBJ2-2; V gene: TRBV30; CDR3 protein: CAWSFGNTGELFF; CDR3 DNA: TGTGCCTGGAGTTTCGGTAACACCGGGGAGCTGTTTTTT
D gene: NA; clone size: few; J gene: TRBJ1-1; V gene: TRBV21-1; CDR3 protein: CASSKAGTGGLGKTEAFF; CDR3 DNA: TGTGCCAGCAGCAAAGCCGGGACAGGGGGCCTGGGTAAAACTGAAGCTTTCTTT
D gene: TRBD2; clone size: NA; J gene: TRBJ2-1; V gene: TRBV28; CDR3 protein: CASSRGTTQFF; CDR3 DNA: TGTGCCAGCAGTCGAGGGACTACGCAGTTCTTC
D gene: TRBD1; clone size: NA; J gene: TRBJ1-1; V gene: TRBV18; CDR3 protein: CASSSGQGSRSTEAFF; CDR3 DNA: TGTGCCAGCTCATCTGGACAGGGATCCAGGAGCACTGAAGCTTTCTTT
D gene: TRBD2; clone size: few; J gene: TRBJ2-7; V gene: TRBV30; CDR3 protein: CAWSSSPGLAYEQYF; CDR3 DNA: TGTGCCTGGAGTTCTTCTCCGGGACTAGCCTACGAGCAGTACTTC
D gene: NA; clone size: many; J gene: TRBJ2-1; V gene: TRBV28; CDR3 protein: CASSFLDFRLLDNEQFF; CDR3 DNA: TGTGCCAGCAGTTTTCTGGACTTCCGTCTTCTTGACAATGAGCAGTTCTTC
D gene: TRBD1; clone size: NA; J gene: TRBJ2-2; V gene: TRBV20-1; CDR3 protein: CSASRDRGRGELFF; CDR3 DNA: TGCAGTGCTAGTAGGGACAGGGGGCGCGGGGAGCTGTTTTTT
D gene: NA; clone size: many; J gene: TRBJ2-1; V gene: TRBV7-8; CDR3 protein: CASSPARYNEQFF; CDR3 DNA: TGTGCCAGCAGCCCTGCGCGGTACAATGAGCAGTTCTTC
D gene: TRBD1; clone size: few; J gene: TRBJ1-1; V gene: TRBV11-2; CDR3 protein: CASRKPGQGNTEAFF; CDR3 DNA: TGTGCCAGCCGCAAACCGGGACAGGGGAACACTGAAGCTTTCTTT
D gene: NA; clone size: many; J gene: TRBJ1-1; V gene: TRBV12-3/TRBV12-4; CDR3 protein: CASSLGTGQNTEAFF; CDR3 DNA: TGTGCCAGCAGTTTAGGTACGGGACAGAACACTGAAGCTTTCTTT
D gene: NA; clone size: NA; J gene: TRBJ2-2; V gene: TRBV28; CDR3 protein: CASPSNTGELFF; CDR3 DNA: TGTGCCAGCCCGTCGAACACCGGGGAGCTGTTTTTT
D gene: TRBD1; clone size: NA; J gene: TRBJ2-7; V gene: TRBV7-8; CDR3 protein: CASSFWQGDFEQYF; CDR3 DNA: TGTGCCAGCAGCTTCTGGCAGGGGGATTTCGAACAGTACTTC
D gene: NA; clone size: few; J gene: TRBJ1-1; V gene: TRBV12-3/TRBV12-4; CDR3 protein: CASSLGHRVFF; CDR3 DNA: TGTGCCAGCAGTTTAGGCCACAGGGTTTTCTTT
D gene: TRBD1; clone size: NA; J gene: TRBJ1-4; V gene: TRBV28; CDR3 protein: CASGDQGAANEKLFF; CDR3 DNA: TGTGCCAGCGGGGATCAGGGGGCGGCTAATGAAAAACTGTTTTTT
D gene: TRBD1; clone size: NA; J gene: TRBJ1-5; V gene: TRBV28; CDR3 protein: CASSPATGWGVSNQPQHF; CDR3 DNA: TGTGCCAGCAGTCCCGCGACAGGGTGGGGGGTAAGCAATCAGCCCCAGCATTTT
D gene: NA; clone size: few; J gene: TRBJ2-1; V gene: TRBV7-2; CDR3 protein: CASSFLVNEQFF; CDR3 DNA: TGTGCCAGCAGCTTCCTGGTCAATGAGCAGTTCTTC
D gene: TRBD1; clone size: NA; J gene: TRBJ2-2; V gene: TRBV24-1; CDR3 protein: CATGTGGIDTGELFF; CDR3 DNA: TGTGCCACGGGGACAGGGGGGATCGACACCGGGGAGCTGTTTTTT
D gene: TRBD2; clone size: once; J gene: TRBJ2-1; V gene: TRBV10-3; CDR3 protein: CAISLGLAGVEQFF; CDR3 DNA: TGTGCCATCAGCCTTGGACTAGCGGGGGTTGAGCAGTTCTTC
D gene: TRBD2; clone size: NA; J gene: TRBJ2-2; V gene: TRBV5-1; CDR3 protein: CASSLIAGGAGELFF; CDR3 DNA: TGTGCCAGCAGCTTAATAGCGGGGGGGGCCGGGGAGCTGTTTTTT